The sequence of this T cell receptor beta chain was determined in a study of CD8+ T cells in alopecia areata. Following extraction, RNA underwent reverse transcription to cDNA, which served as the sequencing template. Clones were read by immunoSEQ multiplex PCR, and TCRdb kept only the in-frame ones, dropping some. The data contain around 100,000 clones, approximately 90% of them singletons. Treatment meaning: oral pan-JAK inhibitor, 5-10 mg twice daily. Broader study findings: Whereas mice showed it more clearly, TCR sharing across patients was murkier, possibly because of HLA. Expanded CD8+ clones among the top 100, and scalp clonality, were significantly decreased by tofacitinib.

This clone has more than one count but fewer than ten. As yet, its antigen is unknown. V was trimmed by 2 bases and J by 5 bases, leaving 22 bases between them. The CDR3 runs to 17 residues. The germline V gene has CDR1 MNHEY and CDR2 SMNVEV (reference sequence). The chain carries TRBV27 and TRBJ2-7; D possibly matches TRBD1 or TRBD2 (5 bases each). The sequencing here drew on CD8+ T cells sorted from blood, taken at approximately week 34, from a patient treated with tofacitinib. The source of this sequence is a human donor with alopecia areata. The chain's CDR3 is CASSLGAGTQPGHEQYF. CDR3 coding DNA: TGTGCCAGCAGTTTAGGGGCAGGGACCCAACCTGGCCACGAGCAGTACTTC.